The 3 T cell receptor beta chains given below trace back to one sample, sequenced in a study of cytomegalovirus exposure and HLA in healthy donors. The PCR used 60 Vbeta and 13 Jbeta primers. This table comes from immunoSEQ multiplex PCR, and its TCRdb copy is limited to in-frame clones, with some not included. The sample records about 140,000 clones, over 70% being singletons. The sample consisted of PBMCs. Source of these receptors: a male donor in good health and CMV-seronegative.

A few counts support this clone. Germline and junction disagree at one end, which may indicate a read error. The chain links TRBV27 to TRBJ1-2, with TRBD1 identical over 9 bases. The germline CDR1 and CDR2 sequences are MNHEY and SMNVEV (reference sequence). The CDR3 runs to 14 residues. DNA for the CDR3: TGTGCCAGCAGTTTCGGGGACAGGGCGGATGGCTACCCCTTC. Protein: CASSFGDRADGYPF.

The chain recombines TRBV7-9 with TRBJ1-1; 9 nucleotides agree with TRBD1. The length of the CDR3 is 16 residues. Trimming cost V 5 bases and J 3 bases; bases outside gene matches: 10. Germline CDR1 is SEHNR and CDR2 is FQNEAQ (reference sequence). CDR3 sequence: CASSPTGGRSDTEAFF. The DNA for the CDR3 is TGTGCCAGCAGCCCGACAGGGGGAAGATCGGACACTGAAGCTTTCTTT.

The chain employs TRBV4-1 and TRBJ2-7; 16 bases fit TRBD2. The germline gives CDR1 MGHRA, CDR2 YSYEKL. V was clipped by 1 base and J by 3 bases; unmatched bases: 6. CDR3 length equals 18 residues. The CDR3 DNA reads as TGCGCCAGCAGCCAAGGGGGACTAGCGGGGGGGCCGATCTACGAGCAGTACTTC. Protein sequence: CASSQGGLAGGPIYEQYF.